Listed below are T cell receptor beta chains from one sample, sequenced in a study of T-cell reconstitution after alpha-beta-depleted transplantation in children. Each CDR3 protein is one row after TCRdb ran MiXCR on the PCR reads. The sample carries 440,000 or so distinct CDR3 sequences, 9.5% to 13% recorded once. The sequencing here drew on PBMCs from the stem cell graft donor, taken from the stem cell graft. All receptors come from a human donor who donated a stem cell graft to a child with acute myeloid leukemia. CDR3s include the opening cysteine and the closing phenylalanine or tryptophan. D genes are given only for firm matches. Clone size is given for some rows only: seen once, a few or many times, or a class if the clone is expanded.

clone size | D gene | J gene | V gene | CDR3 protein | CDR3 DNA
. | . | TRBJ1-1 | TRBV4-1 | CASSQEGGANTEAFF | TGCGCCAGCAGCCAAGAAGGGGGGGCGAACACTGAAGCTTTCTTT
. | . | TRBJ2-2 | TRBV19 | CASSMTSFAGELFF | TGTGCCAGTAGTATGACTAGTTTTGCCGGGGAGCTGTTTTTT
. | TRBD1 | TRBJ2-2 | TRBV18 | CASSPGDSNTGELFF | TGTGCCAGCTCACCCGGGGACAGCAACACCGGGGAGCTGTTTTTT
. | . | TRBJ2-5 | TRBV6-2/TRBV6-3 | CASSYSTLETQYF | TGTGCCAGCAGTTACTCGACCCTAGAGACCCAGTACTTC
many | . | TRBJ2-7 | TRBV27 | CASSLSGVYEQYF | TGTGCCAGCAGTTTATCAGGAGTCTACGAGCAGTACTTC
few | . | TRBJ2-1 | TRBV5-1 | CASSPLGRSSYNEQFF | TGCGCCAGCAGCCCCTTGGGACGGAGCTCCTACAATGAGCAGTTCTTC
many | . | TRBJ2-7 | TRBV20-1 | CSASLTEVEQYF | TGCAGTGCTAGCTTGACAGAGGTCGAGCAGTACTTC
. | . | TRBJ1-1 | TRBV10-2 | CASRGVAMNTEAFF | TGCGCCAGCAGGGGGGTTGCCATGAACACTGAAGCTTTCTTT
. | TRBD1 | TRBJ1-5 | TRBV7-6 | CASSSEGGRGQPQHF | TGTGCCAGCAGCTCCGAAGGGGGCCGCGGTCAGCCCCAGCATTTT
many | TRBD1 | TRBJ1-6 | TRBV20-1 | CSARDLTGFINSPLHF | TGCAGTGCTAGAGATTTGACAGGGTTTATTAATTCACCCCTCCACTTT
once | . | TRBJ2-3 | TRBV20-1 | CSASKGAYTQYF | TGCAGTGCTAGCAAAGGGGCATATACGCAGTATTTT
. | . | TRBJ2-2 | TRBV5-6 | CASSLSGYHTGELFF | TGTGCCAGCAGCTTATCAGGGTACCACACCGGGGAGCTGTTTTTT
few | TRBD1 | TRBJ1-2 | TRBV19 | CASSDERTGNYGYTF | TGTGCCAGTAGTGACGAAAGGACAGGGAACTATGGCTACACCTTC
many | TRBD2 | TRBJ2-1 | TRBV7-2 | CASSPGRNEQFF | TGTGCCAGCAGCCCCGGGAGGAATGAGCAGTTCTTC
. | . | TRBJ1-2 | TRBV6-6 | CASIGDRIGYTF | TGTGCCAGCATCGGAGACAGGATTGGCTACACCTTC
many | . | TRBJ2-3 | TRBV7-2 | CASSLRGGGTDTQYF | TGTGCCAGCAGTTTACGGGGTGGCGGCACAGATACGCAGTATTTT
. | TRBD2 | TRBJ2-1 | TRBV30 | CAWSASGSSYNEQFF | TGTGCCTGGAGTGCTAGCGGGAGTTCCTACAATGAGCAGTTCTTC
. | . | TRBJ2-2 | TRBV29-1 | CSVERTGRNTGELFF | TGCAGCGTTGAGAGGACGGGGCGGAACACCGGGGAGCTGTTTTTT
few | . | TRBJ2-5 | TRBV7-2 | CASSPDPDPGLETQYF | TGTGCCAGCAGCCCAGACCCGGACCCGGGGTTGGAGACCCAGTACTTC
. | . | TRBJ2-1 | TRBV14 | CASSQIFVESSYNEQFF | TGTGCCAGCAGCCAAATATTCGTCGAGTCCTCCTACAATGAGCAGTTCTTC
. | . | TRBJ2-2 | TRBV5-1 | CASSLRTDPVAGELFF | TGCGCCAGCAGCTTGCGGACAGACCCGGTTGCCGGGGAGCTGTTTTTT
few | TRBD2 | TRBJ2-7 | TRBV15 | CATSRELAGYHEQYF | TGTGCCACCAGCAGAGAACTAGCGGGATATCACGAGCAGTACTTC
few | . | TRBJ1-1 | TRBV9 | CASSVGQGKFSEAFF | TGTGCCAGCAGCGTAGGCCAGGGCAAGTTTTCTGAAGCTTTCTTT
few | TRBD2 | TRBJ2-3 | TRBV6-7 | CASSYSRRGRDSDTQYF | TGTGCCAGCAGTTACTCGCGGCGCGGGAGAGACTCAGATACGCAGTATTTT
. | TRBD2 | TRBJ2-5 | TRBV19 | CASRRRLAGETQYF | TGTGCCAGTAGGAGAAGACTAGCAGGAGAGACCCAGTACTTC
. | TRBD1 | TRBJ2-5 | TRBV2 | CASSLVRDSKETQYF | TGTGCCAGCAGTCTAGTTAGGGACAGCAAGGAGACCCAGTACTTC
. | . | TRBJ1-2 | TRBV3-1 | CASSHGGTDNYGYTF | TGTGCCAGCAGCCACGGGGGGACGGATAACTATGGCTACACCTTC
. | . | TRBJ2-2 | TRBV12-3/TRBV12-4 | CASSFLTGELFF | TGTGCCAGCAGTTTCCTGACCGGGGAGCTGTTTTTT
many | . | TRBJ2-3 | TRBV5-1 | CASSLYGIATDTQYF | TGCGCCAGCAGCTTGTACGGGATTGCCACAGATACGCAGTATTTT
. | TRBD2 | TRBJ2-7 | TRBV28 | CASSLIGTSGSSYEQYF | TGTGCCAGCAGTTTAATAGGGACTAGCGGGAGCTCCTACGAGCAGTACTTC
. | . | TRBJ2-2 | TRBV7-8 | CASSLGINTGELFF | TGTGCCAGCAGCTTAGGGATTAACACCGGGGAGCTGTTTTTT
few | TRBD1 | TRBJ1-1 | TRBV7-8 | CASSPIGSIRQGTAFF | TGTGCCAGCAGCCCGATCGGGAGTATTAGACAGGGGACAGCTTTCTTT
. | . | TRBJ2-7 | TRBV10-3 | CAISESGAEQYF | TGTGCCATCAGTGAGTCTGGGGCGGAGCAGTACTTC
. | TRBD1 | TRBJ1-1 | TRBV29-1 | CSAETGVGTEAFF | TGCAGCGCAGAGACAGGGGTAGGCACTGAAGCTTTCTTT
few | TRBD1 | TRBJ1-5 | TRBV27 | CASSRTGGYQPQHF | TGTGCCAGCAGTAGGACAGGGGGATACCAGCCCCAGCATTTT
. | . | TRBJ1-4 | TRBV7-2 | CASSLNRDREKLFF | TGTGCCAGCAGCCTAAACAGGGATCGGGAAAAACTGTTTTTT
few | TRBD2 | TRBJ2-1 | TRBV7-2 | CASSFSGGGNEQFF | TGTGCCAGCAGCTTTAGCGGGGGTGGAAATGAGCAGTTCTTC
many | TRBD2 | TRBJ2-7 | TRBV28 | CASSRVTSAIREQYF | TGTGCCAGCAGTCGCGTGACTAGCGCAATCCGGGAGCAGTACTTC
. | TRBD1 | TRBJ1-2 | TRBV5-1 | CASSLAGQGPYGYTF | TGCGCCAGCAGCCTGGCGGGACAGGGCCCCTATGGCTACACCTTC
many | . | TRBJ1-1 | TRBV5-1 | CASSHGGRAEAFF | TGCGCCAGCAGCCATGGAGGCCGGGCCGAAGCTTTCTTT
many | . | TRBJ1-3 | TRBV11-2 | CASSFMDVSGNTIYF | TGTGCCAGCAGCTTCATGGACGTCTCTGGAAACACCATATATTTT